The 19 T cell receptor beta chains reported below all come from one sample, sequenced in a study of OX40 agonist ivuxolimab in advanced cancers. Sequenced by immunoSEQ multiplex PCR; TCRdb stores in-frame clones only, minus some. The profile shows 85,000 to 130,000 clones, 75% to 95% of them singletons. The material sequenced was CD4+ or CD8+ T cells sorted from blood, taken in a trial of the OX40 agonist ivuxolimab. These receptors originate from an adult with an advanced solid tumor such as melanoma, head and neck, liver or kidney cancer.

The chain recombines TRBV7-2 with TRBJ2-2; tentatively, D is TRBD1 (5 bases). Germline V lookup: CDR1 SGHTA, CDR2 FQGNSA. Between the trimmed V and J ends, which lost 1 base and 4 bases, there was a span of 10 bases. This CDR3 has 15 residues. The CDR3 coding sequence is TGTGCCAGCAGCTTAGGACAGACGCCCACCGGGGAGCTGTTTTTT. Translated, it gives CASSLGQTPTGELFF.

This chain uses TRBV7-6 with TRBJ2-5, with D unresolved. Per the germline V gene, CDR1 is SGHVS and CDR2 is FNYEAQ. Trimming removed 4 bases at V and 7 bases at J, with 13 bases between. This CDR3 has 13 residues. This chain's CDR3 is CASSSPDDGTQYF. Here the CDR3 DNA reads TGTGCCAGCAGCTCGCCAGACGATGGGACCCAGTACTTC.

V is TRBV6-1 and J is TRBJ2-3; 7 bases are shared with TRBD2. The CDR3 is 14 amino acids. The J segment lost 2 bases and the V segment lost 4 bases, leaving 3 bases of the junction unmatched. Germline V gene lookup returns CDR1 MNHNS and CDR2 SASEGT. The CDR3 spells CASSARGVTDTQYF. In DNA form, the CDR3 reads TGTGCCAGCAGTGCCCGGGGGGTCACAGATACGCAGTATTTT.

The chain has TRBV6-1 and TRBJ1-5, with no clear D. The germline CDR1 and CDR2 sequences are MNHNS and SASEGT. The V end lost 4 bases, the J end lost 0 bases, and 7 bases lay between the germline ends. The CDR3 covers 14 residues. The CDR3 region is CASSGLNSNQPQHF. Written as DNA, the CDR3 is TGTGCCAGCAGTGGACTAAATAGCAATCAGCCCCAGCATTTT.

The rearrangement joins TRBV9 to TRBJ1-3, with TRBD1 as a possible D gene (5 bases). V was clipped by 3 bases and J by 7 bases, with 20 bases between them. The CDR3 length is 16 residues. Germline loops: CDR1 SGDLS, CDR2 YYNGEE. DNA for the CDR3: TGTGCCAGCAGCGGGAGCCGCCGAGGGGCAAGGAACACCATATATTTT. Its translation: CASSGSRRGARNTIYF.

This CDR3 reads CASTRHTGGVNTGELFF. For the CDR3, the DNA is TGTGCCAGCACCCGACACACAGGGGGGGTTAACACCGGGGAGCTGTTTTTT. The rearrangement links TRBV7-2 to TRBJ2-2; a possible D gene is TRBD1 (8 bases). The V end lost 7 bases, the J end lost 2 bases, and 20 bases lay between the germline ends. Germline V CDR1 and CDR2: SGHTA, FQGNSA. The CDR3 is 17 residues long.

This clone occurred once. The V gene is TRBV28, the J gene TRBJ2-7; possibly TRBD1 for D (5 bases). Germline CDR1 is MDHEN and CDR2 is SYDVKM. This CDR3 contains 15 residues. V was shortened by 3 bases and J by 3 bases, with 15 bases between the two germline ends. CDR3 sequence: CASSLSISGHYEQYF. DNA of the CDR3: TGTGCCAGCAGTTTGTCCATATCAGGACACTACGAGCAGTACTTC.

The rearrangement joins TRBV10-2 to TRBJ2-2, with D tentatively TRBD1 (6 bases). This CDR3 is 14 amino acids long. V shed 0 bases and J shed 7 bases, with 9 bases lying between them. Germline V gene data show CDR1 as WSHSY and CDR2 as SAAADI. The CDR3: CASSESTGVGELFF. CDR3 nucleotides: TGCGCCAGCAGTGAGTCGACAGGTGTCGGGGAGCTGTTTTTT.

This rearrangement joins TRBV2 to TRBJ1-5; D is ambiguous. The germline V and J ends were trimmed by 3 bases and 1 base, with 10 bases remaining between them. Germline V gene data show CDR1 as SNHLY and CDR2 as FYNNEI. The CDR3 runs 15 residues. Here the CDR3 reads CASSDSLGSNQPQHF. In DNA form, the CDR3 reads TGTGCCAGCAGTGACAGTTTAGGGAGCAATCAGCCCCAGCATTTT.

The V call is TRBV4-3, the J call TRBJ1-2; D not resolved. The germline CDR1 and CDR2 sequences are LGHNA and YSLEER. CDR3 length: 14 residues. Trimming took off 1 base at V and 7 bases at J, with 13 bases between the two ends. CDR3 amino acids: CASSQGVVVGGYTF. The CDR3 DNA reads TGCGCCAGCAGCCAAGGTGTCGTCGTCGGTGGCTACACCTTC.

This clone was seen a single time. CDR3 coding DNA: TGTGCCCAGCGTGGGACAGGGGATAATTCCTATAATTCACCCCTCCACTTT. It translates to CAQRGTGDNSYNSPLHF. This chain connects TRBV2 to TRBJ1-6, with 10 bases aligning to TRBD1. The germline V gene has CDR1 SNHLY and CDR2 FYNNEI. Unmatched junction bases numbered 11, after V lost 11 bases and J lost 1 base. This CDR3 has 17 residues.

The chain combines TRBV11-2 with TRBJ2-3, with 11 bases fitting TRBD1. This CDR3 is 18 amino acids long. Germline CDR1 is SGHAT and CDR2 is FQNNGV. V gave up 5 bases and J gave up 2 bases; unmatched junction bases: 12. This chain's CDR3 is CASSTLTRDRGYTDTQYF. In nucleotides, the CDR3 is TGTGCCAGCAGCACCCTTACCCGGGACAGGGGGTACACAGATACGCAGTATTTT. The variable domain in full, with the rest retrieved from reference TRBV11-2 and TRBJ2-3, is EAGVAQSPRYKIIEKRQSVAFWCNPISGHATLYWYQQILGQGPKLLIQFQNNGVVDDSQLPKDRFSAERLKGVDSTLKIQPAKLEDSAVYLCASSTLTRDRGYTDTQYFGPGTRLTVL.

The gene calls are TRBV9 and TRBJ1-4; D unclear. This CDR3 is 14 amino acids long. Trimming cost V 0 bases and J 7 bases, with 10 bases left between them. Looked up from germline, CDR1 is SGDLS and CDR2 is YYNGEE. This chain's CDR3 is CASSVDVSSEKLFF. The CDR3 nucleotides read TGTGCCAGCAGCGTAGACGTTAGTAGTGAAAAACTGTTTTTT. Looking up the rest from reference TRBV9 and TRBJ1-4 gives the full variable domain: DSGVTQTPKHLITATGQRVTLRCSPRSGDLSVYWYQQSLDQGLQFLIQYYNGEERAKGNILERFSAQQFPDLHSELNLSSLELGDSALYFCASSVDVSSEKLFFGSGTQLSVL.

The chain combines TRBV5-1 with TRBJ2-4; D is possibly TRBD1 or TRBD2 (5 bases each). Germline CDR1 is SGHRS and CDR2 is YFSETQ. V gave up 2 bases and J gave up 7 bases, with 19 bases separating them. The CDR3 runs to 16 residues. The CDR3 DNA reads as TGCGCCAGCAGCTTTTCCGAGGGTTCAGGGCCGAACATTCAGTACTTC. It translates to CASSFSEGSGPNIQYF.

The count of this clone is one. The chain uses TRBV5-1 and TRBJ2-2; D unresolved. Germline V gene lookup returns CDR1 SGHRS and CDR2 YFSETQ. V gave up 0 bases and J gave up 6 bases, with 6 bases separating them. The CDR3 is made up of 13 amino acids. CDR3 sequence (DNA): TGCGCCAGCAGCTTGGACGGGTCCGGGGAGCTGTTTTTT. This gives the protein CASSLDGSGELFF.

The V and J genes are TRBV7-2 and TRBJ2-5, with D perhaps TRBD2 (6 bases). Germline V CDR1 and CDR2: SGHTA, FQGNSA. Trimming left V 5 bases short and J 11 bases short, with 27 bases between. The CDR3 loop spans 16 amino acids. Written as DNA, the CDR3 is TGTGCCAGCAGCGAAGTCGTAGGAGGGGCGAGACGTGAGCAGTACTTC. As protein: CASSEVVGGARREQYF.

This clone came up once. The V and J genes are TRBV7-9 and TRBJ2-7; tentatively, D is TRBD1 or TRBD2 (5 bases each). The CDR3 length is 16 residues. From germline, CDR1 is SEHNR and CDR2 FQNEAQ (reference sequence). V was clipped by 3 bases and J by 6 bases, with 21 bases between them. Written as DNA, the CDR3 is TGTGCCAGCAGCTTGGCCCCCCCGGGACCGTCGACCGAGCAGTACTTC. This gives the protein CASSLAPPGPSTEQYF.

The chain has TRBV18 and TRBJ2-7, with D possibly TRBD2 on 5 matching bases. The CDR3 is 13 amino acids. Germline-derived CDR1 and CDR2 are KGHSH and LQKENI. Between the trimmed V and J ends, which lost 3 bases and 2 bases, there was a span of 8 bases. CDR3 amino acids: CASSPGVAYEQYF. The CDR3 region has the DNA TGTGCCAGCTCACCCGGGGTAGCCTACGAGCAGTACTTC.

This chain joins TRBV14 and TRBJ1-5; D remains unclear. The CDR3 sequence is 12 residues long. V was pared by 0 bases and J by 7 bases, with 4 bases between. The germline gives CDR1 SGHDN, CDR2 FVKESK. CDR3 amino acids: CASSQEGQPQHF. The CDR3, as DNA: TGTGCCAGCAGCCAAGAAGGCCAGCCCCAGCATTTT. The whole variable domain, filled in from reference TRBV14 and TRBJ1-5, reads EAGVTQFPSHSVIEKGQTVTLRCDPISGHDNLYWYRRVMGKEIKFLLHFVKESKQDESGMPNNRFLAERTGGTYSTLKVQPAELEDSGVYFCASSQEGQPQHFGDGTRLSIL.